A selection of T cell receptor beta chains follows, all from one sample in a study of cytomegalovirus exposure and HLA in healthy donors. TCRdb's table, derived via immunoSEQ multiplex PCR, lists solely in-frame clones and lacks some. This sample has around 76,000 clones, with 60% to 85% found just once. The sample comprised PBMCs. The receptors derive from a man aged 35-49 years in good health and CMV-seronegative. Both conserved end residues are part of each CDR3. Fields, in order: V gene, D gene, CDR3 length, J gene, clone size, CDR3 protein, CDR3 DNA. The D gene is left open where the match is weak. A row's size may be missing; if present it is once, few, many or a size class.

TRBV10-3	TRBD2	18	TRBJ2-2	once	CAITDPGLAGVSTGELFF	TGTGCCATCACCGACCCGGGACTAGCGGGAGTCAGCACCGGGGAGCTGTTTTTT
TRBV27	TRBD2	13	TRBJ2-7	-	CASSSSLAGWEYF	TGTGCCAGCAGTTCTTCTCTAGCGGGATGGGAGTACTTC
TRBV5-1	-	14	TRBJ2-4	-	CASSLTQAKNIQYF	TGCGCCAGCAGCCTGACACAAGCCAAAAACATTCAGTACTTC
TRBV9	-	13	TRBJ2-3	-	CASSVGLTDTQYF	TGTGCCAGCAGCGTAGGACTCACAGATACGCAGTATTTT
TRBV7-3	-	14	TRBJ2-2	-	CASSHDSAAGELFF	TGTGCCAGCAGCCACGACTCAGCCGCCGGGGAGCTGTTTTTT
TRBV6-6	TRBD1	16	TRBJ1-6	-	CASRNRTGKYNSPLHF	TGTGCCAGCAGAAACCGGACAGGAAAATATAATTCACCCCTCCACTTT
TRBV27	-	14	TRBJ1-2	-	CASSLAGRRYGYTF	TGTGCCAGCAGTTTGGCCGGCAGGAGGTATGGCTACACCTTC
TRBV7-9	-	15	TRBJ2-2	-	CASSQDSGNTGELFF	TGTGCCAGCAGCCAGGACAGTGGGAACACCGGGGAGCTGTTTTTT
TRBV5-1	TRBD2	14	TRBJ2-3	-	CASSGGLAGDTQYF	TGCGCCAGCAGCGGGGGACTAGCGGGAGATACGCAGTATTTT
TRBV7-6	TRBD1	16	TRBJ2-1	-	CASSLASGQGRNEQFF	TGTGCCAGCAGCTTAGCTTCCGGACAGGGGAGGAATGAGCAGTTCTTC
TRBV5-1	TRBD2	16	TRBJ2-5	-	CASSVTSGIGQETQYF	TGCGCCAGCAGCGTGACTAGCGGGATTGGGCAAGAGACCCAGTACTTC
TRBV28	TRBD1	15	TRBJ1-1	-	CASSLWDRVMIGAFF	TGTGCCAGCAGTTTATGGGACAGGGTTATGATTGGAGCTTTCTTT
TRBV7-9	-	16	TRBJ1-5	-	CASSLEGGAGNQPQHF	TGTGCCAGCAGCTTAGAAGGGGGGGCTGGGAATCAGCCCCAGCATTTT
TRBV29-1	-	13	TRBJ1-1	-	CSGTLDRGTEAFF	TGCAGCGGAACCTTGGATCGGGGCACTGAAGCTTTCTTT
TRBV28	TRBD1	15	TRBJ1-2	-	CASNKEAGGFYGYTF	TGTGCCAGCAATAAGGAGGCAGGGGGATTCTATGGCTACACCTTC
TRBV6-1	-	12	TRBJ2-7	-	CASSEIKAEQYF	TGTGCCAGCAGTGAGATAAAAGCCGAGCAGTACTTC
TRBV27	-	13	TRBJ2-5	-	CASSLSGVETQYF	TGTGCCAGCAGTCTTAGCGGAGTAGAGACCCAGTACTTC
TRBV29-1	TRBD1	15	TRBJ2-7	-	CSVETQDRGGYEQYF	TGCAGCGTTGAAACCCAGGACAGGGGCGGATACGAGCAGTACTTC
TRBV28	TRBD2	13	TRBJ2-5	-	CASAGVLKETQYF	TGTGCCTCGGCGGGAGTGCTCAAAGAGACCCAGTACTTC
TRBV7-3	TRBD2	17	TRBJ2-3	few	CASSPGVAGPSTDTQYF	TGTGCCAGCAGCCCCGGGGTAGCGGGGCCCTCCACAGATACGCAGTATTTT
TRBV5-1	TRBD2	20	TRBJ2-1	-	CASSSQTSGTPGDYYNEQFF	TGCGCCAGCAGCTCACAGACTAGCGGGACCCCGGGGGACTACTACAATGAGCAGTTCTTC
TRBV7-8	-	15	TRBJ2-7	-	CASSLETGSSYEQYF	TGTGCCAGCAGCTTAGAGACGGGGAGCTCCTACGAGCAGTACTTC
TRBV18	TRBD1	15	TRBJ2-3	-	CASSPGQGSSDTQYF	TGTGCCAGCTCACCTGGACAGGGGAGTTCAGATACGCAGTATTTT
TRBV6-1	-	15	TRBJ2-2	-	CASSGHRPNTGELFF	TGTGCCAGCAGTGGACACCGCCCGAACACCGGGGAGCTGTTTTTT
TRBV11-2	TRBD1	16	TRBJ1-5	-	CASSPTGDGGNQPQHF	TGTGCCAGCAGCCCCACAGGGGATGGGGGCAATCAGCCCCAGCATTTT
TRBV4-1	-	16	TRBJ2-1	-	CASSQDPGIFYNEQFF	TGCGCCAGCAGCCAAGATCCAGGGATTTTCTACAATGAGCAGTTCTTC
TRBV28	TRBD1	14	TRBJ2-7	-	CASSPPGQGGEQYF	TGTGCCAGCAGTCCCCCGGGACAGGGAGGGGAGCAGTACTTC
TRBV18	-	13	TRBJ1-2	-	CASSPRAGEGYTF	TGTGCCAGCTCACCACGGGCAGGTGAAGGCTACACCTTC
TRBV6-6	TRBD1	15	TRBJ1-1	-	CASSRGTGGDTEAFF	TGTGCCAGCAGTCGGGGGACAGGGGGTGACACTGAAGCTTTCTTT
TRBV5-6	-	14	TRBJ2-7	-	CASSGLSGSYEQYF	TGTGCCAGCAGCGGACTTTCTGGCTCCTACGAGCAGTACTTC
TRBV23-1	TRBD1	16	TRBJ1-4	-	CASSRPRDRVREKLFF	TGCGCCAGCAGTCGTCCCCGGGACAGGGTAAGGGAAAAACTGTTTTTT
TRBV5-1	TRBD1	16	TRBJ2-7	-	CASSSGTGLDSYEQYF	TGCGCCAGCAGCTCAGGGACAGGGCTGGACTCCTACGAGCAGTACTTC
TRBV7-9	-	13	TRBJ2-7	-	CASSLLQASEQYF	TGTGCCAGCAGCTTATTGCAGGCCTCCGAGCAGTACTTC
TRBV19	-	15	TRBJ1-5	-	CASRGWGGKWQPQHF	TGTGCCAGTAGGGGATGGGGGGGCAAATGGCAGCCCCAGCATTTT
TRBV4-2	-	15	TRBJ1-1	-	CASSLNRGVNTEAFF	TGTGCCAGCAGCCTCAACCGGGGGGTGAACACTGAAGCTTTCTTT
TRBV28	TRBD2	17	TRBJ2-1	-	CATDDVGGRARLDEQFF	TGTGCCACCGACGATGTTGGCGGGAGGGCCCGTCTAGATGAGCAGTTCTTC
TRBV7-9	TRBD1	13	TRBJ1-2	once	CASSYGTDYGYTF	TGTGCCAGCAGCTATGGGACAGACTATGGCTACACCTTC
TRBV9	TRBD2	14	TRBJ2-3	-	CASSASGSTDTQYF	TGTGCCAGCAGCGCTAGCGGAAGCACAGATACGCAGTATTTT
TRBV2	-	14	TRBJ2-7	few	CASIRSGGGSEQYF	TGTGCCAGCATCCGTTCCGGGGGAGGATCCGAGCAGTACTTC
TRBV4-1	TRBD2	17	TRBJ2-7	-	CASSQDWGSGGNYEQYF	TGCGCCAGCAGCCAAGATTGGGGTAGCGGGGGGAACTACGAGCAGTACTTC
TRBV29-1	-	12	TRBJ1-2	-	CSVEQGTDGYTF	TGCAGCGTTGAACAGGGGACCGATGGCTACACCTTC
TRBV9	TRBD2	16	TRBJ2-3	-	CASSVVAGASTDTQYF	TGTGCCAGCAGCGTAGTAGCGGGGGCTAGCACAGATACGCAGTATTTT
TRBV5-8	-	14	TRBJ1-1	-	CASSSTGRDTEAFF	TGTGCCAGCAGCTCCACAGGGAGAGACACTGAAGCTTTCTTT
TRBV10-3	-	15	TRBJ1-1	-	CAISEGEGQGKEAFF	TGTGCCATCAGTGAGGGTGAAGGTCAGGGTAAAGAAGCTTTCTTT
TRBV4-1	TRBD1	20	TRBJ2-2	few	CASSQAIRDRGLLNTGELFF	TGCGCCAGCAGCCAAGCAATCCGGGACAGGGGGCTTCTGAACACCGGGGAGCTGTTTTTT
TRBV28	TRBD1	17	TRBJ2-7	-	CASSNDGTGPLYYEQYF	TGTGCCAGCAGTAATGACGGGACAGGGCCCCTTTACTACGAGCAGTACTTC
TRBV25-1	-	12	TRBJ1-1	-	CASKWTGGEAFF	TGTGCCAGCAAGTGGACCGGAGGAGAAGCTTTCTTT
TRBV7-9	-	12	TRBJ2-7	-	CASNPPADEQYF	TGTGCCAGCAACCCCCCGGCGGACGAGCAGTACTTC
TRBV12-5	-	21	TRBJ2-1	-	CASGLIGQTVLRRDLSNEQFF	TGTGCTAGTGGTTTGATCGGCCAAACTGTCCTTCGGCGGGACCTTAGTAATGAGCAGTTCTTC
TRBV5-1	TRBD2	18	TRBJ2-4	-	CASSLRAGGTLAKNIQYF	TGCGCCAGCAGCTTAAGAGCGGGAGGCACTCTAGCCAAAAACATTCAGTACTTC
TRBV12-5	-	13	TRBJ2-7	-	CASGLATGNEQYF	TGTGCTAGTGGTTTGGCTACAGGGAACGAGCAGTACTTC